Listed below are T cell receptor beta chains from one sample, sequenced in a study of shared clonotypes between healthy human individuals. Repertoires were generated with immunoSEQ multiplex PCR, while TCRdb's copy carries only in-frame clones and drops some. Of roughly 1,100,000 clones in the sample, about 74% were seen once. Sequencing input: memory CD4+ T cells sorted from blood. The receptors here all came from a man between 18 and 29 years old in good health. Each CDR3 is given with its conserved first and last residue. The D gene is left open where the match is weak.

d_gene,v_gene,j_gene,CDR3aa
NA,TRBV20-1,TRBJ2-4,CSAIALDIQYF
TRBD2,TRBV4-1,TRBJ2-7,CASSLVAGREQYF
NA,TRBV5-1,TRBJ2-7,CASSPMGQQGGEQYF
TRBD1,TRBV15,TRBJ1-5,CATAYPGTGSRRGNQPQHF
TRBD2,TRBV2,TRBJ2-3,CASSPSSGGADTQYF
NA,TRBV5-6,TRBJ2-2,CASTPRSFMNTGELFF
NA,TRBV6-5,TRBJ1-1,CASSYNVNTEAFF
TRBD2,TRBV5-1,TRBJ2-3,CASSLRLAGGDTQYF
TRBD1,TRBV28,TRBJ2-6,CASSFDRALFSGANVLTF
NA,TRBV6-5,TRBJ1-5,CASGGDRQPQHF
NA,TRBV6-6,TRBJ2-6,CASSYSVLSGANVLTF
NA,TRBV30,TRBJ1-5,CAWSVGGGSNQPQHF
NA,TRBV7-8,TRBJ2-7,CASSLILEQYF
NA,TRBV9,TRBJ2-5,CASSVGGSQETQYF
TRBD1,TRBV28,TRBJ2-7,CASIPTGGREQYF
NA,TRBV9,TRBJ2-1,CASALGLGSYNEQFF
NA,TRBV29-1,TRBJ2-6,CSVEGGRAGANVLTF
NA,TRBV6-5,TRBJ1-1,CASSQGPEAFF
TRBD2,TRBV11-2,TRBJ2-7,CASSSTSGSYEQYF
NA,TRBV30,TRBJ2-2,CAWSGMAGVAGELFF
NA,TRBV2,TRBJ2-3,CASTANFDTQYF
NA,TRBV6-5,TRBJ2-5,CASSYDVEETQYF
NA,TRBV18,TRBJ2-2,CASSLVATNTGELFF
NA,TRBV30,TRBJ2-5,CAWSSGRQGKQETQYF
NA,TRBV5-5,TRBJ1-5,CASSLSPASNQPQHF
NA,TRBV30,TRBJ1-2,CAWSDRFRGYTF
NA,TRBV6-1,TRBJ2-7,CASSAGTYEQYF
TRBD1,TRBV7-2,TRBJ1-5,CASSYGQGHQPQHF
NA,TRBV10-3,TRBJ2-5,CAISGGALYQETQYF
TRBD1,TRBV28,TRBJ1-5,CASSLTGVGDQPQHF
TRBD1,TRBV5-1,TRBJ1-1,CASRLRDRDTEAFF
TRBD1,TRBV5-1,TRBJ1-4,CASSSPGTGDEKLFF
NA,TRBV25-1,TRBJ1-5,CASSPPGQSREPQHF
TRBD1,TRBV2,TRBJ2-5,CASTSGGRETQYF
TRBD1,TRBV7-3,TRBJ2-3,CASSLTGQYHTDTQYF
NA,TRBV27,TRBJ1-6,CASSLGSKGGSSPLHF
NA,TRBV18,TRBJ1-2,CASSPERNYGYTF
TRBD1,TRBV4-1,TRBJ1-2,CASSQGGGGLYGYTF
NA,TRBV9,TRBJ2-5,CASSVGGRVETQYF
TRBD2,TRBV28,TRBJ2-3,CASSLTTSGGTDTQYF
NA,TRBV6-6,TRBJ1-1,CASSSQDTHTEAFF
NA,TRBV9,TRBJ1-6,CASRTESSYNSPLHF
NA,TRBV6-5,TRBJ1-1,CASSYARDQNTEAFF
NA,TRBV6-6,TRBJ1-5,CASSYSPESNQPQHF
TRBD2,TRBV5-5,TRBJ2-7,CASSGTTYEQYF
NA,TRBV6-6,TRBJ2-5,CASSYGKTQYF